These T cell receptor beta chains were read from a single sample in a study of cytomegalovirus exposure and HLA in healthy donors. Profiled with immunoSEQ multiplex PCR; TCRdb holds only in-frame clones, not every one. The table records tens of thousands of clones, roughly 82% of them present only once. The source material was PBMCs. The receptors derive from a male donor in good health and CMV-seropositive. The CDR3 runs from the conserved cysteine through the conserved F or W. A D gene is named only where the DNA matches it firmly. The size entry is marked missing in some rows and otherwise reads once, few, many or a size class.

CASSPRQGPSYEQYF	TGTGCCAGCTCACCAAGGCAGGGCCCCTCCTACGAGCAGTACTTC	TRBV18	TRBJ2-7	.	.
CASSIAGLEVDTQYF	TGTGCCAGTAGTATAGCAGGCCTGGAGGTAGATACGCAGTATTTT	TRBV19	TRBJ2-3	few	.
CASSPQASGGSYEQYF	TGTGCCAGCAGCCCCCAGGCTAGCGGGGGCTCCTACGAGCAGTACTTC	TRBV7-6	TRBJ2-7	.	TRBD2
CASAPAGTGVLNEQFF	TGTGCCAGCGCACCCGCCGGGACAGGGGTATTGAATGAGCAGTTCTTC	TRBV7-3	TRBJ2-1	.	TRBD1
CASSVTSGGLTDTQYF	TGTGCCAGCAGCGTAACTAGCGGGGGGCTAACAGATACGCAGTATTTT	TRBV11-2	TRBJ2-3	.	TRBD2
CAGSGASSTDTQYF	TGTGCCGGGAGCGGCGCTTCTAGCACAGATACGCAGTATTTT	TRBV28	TRBJ2-3	.	.
CASSLGGTGQETQYF	TGCGCCAGCAGCTTGGGAGGGACAGGCCAAGAGACCCAGTACTTC	TRBV5-1	TRBJ2-5	.	TRBD1
CASSSDRGTDTQYF	TGTGCCAGCAGTTCGGACAGGGGCACAGATACGCAGTATTTT	TRBV6-5	TRBJ2-3	few	TRBD1
CASGLDEKSGYTF	TGTGCTAGTGGTTTGGATGAGAAGTCTGGCTACACCTTC	TRBV12-5	TRBJ1-2	.	.
CASAIPGVREQFF	TGTGCTAGTGCAATTCCGGGAGTAAGGGAGCAGTTCTTC	TRBV12-5	TRBJ2-1	.	.
CASSLVRFREQYF	TGCGCCAGCAGCTTGGTTCGGTTCCGCGAGCAGTACTTC	TRBV5-1	TRBJ2-7	.	.
CASSVELAGGNEQFF	TGTGCCAGCAGCGTAGAGCTAGCGGGAGGGAATGAGCAGTTCTTC	TRBV9	TRBJ2-1	once	TRBD2
CASSKPSAGDTQYF	TGCGCCAGCAGCAAGCCTTCGGCGGGAGATACGCAGTATTTT	TRBV5-1	TRBJ2-3	.	.
CAGVCREAIGSEQFF	TGCGCCGGGGTTTGTCGGGAGGCAATCGGGAGTGAGCAGTTCTTC	TRBV23-1	TRBJ2-1	.	TRBD2
CASRLQGGGTDTQYF	TGTGCCAGTAGATTACAGGGGGGAGGCACAGATACGCAGTATTTT	TRBV19	TRBJ2-3	.	TRBD1
CASSPAGQGVGNQPQHF	TGCGCCAGCAGCCCGGCTGGTCAGGGTGTGGGCAATCAGCCCCAGCATTTT	TRBV5-1	TRBJ1-5	few	.
CSSSIDRDNSPLHF	TGTTCCAGCAGCATCGACAGGGATAATTCACCCCTCCACTTT	TRBV7-9	TRBJ1-6	.	TRBD1
CASSHGQGFYEQYF	TGTGCCAGCAGCCACGGACAGGGGTTCTACGAGCAGTACTTC	TRBV5-8	TRBJ2-7	.	TRBD1
CASTVGENTEAFF	TGTGCCAGCACCGTAGGGGAGAACACTGAAGCTTTCTTT	TRBV2	TRBJ1-1	once	.
CASSSTGQETQYF	TGTGCCAGCAGCTCGACAGGTCAGGAGACCCAGTACTTC	TRBV7-9	TRBJ2-5	.	.
CASSHLGTLSGNTIYF	TGTGCCAGCTCGCACCTTGGGACACTCTCTGGAAACACCATATATTTT	TRBV18	TRBJ1-3	.	.
CSVADRSANLAKNIQYF	TGCAGCGTGGCTGACAGGTCCGCGAACCTAGCCAAAAACATTCAGTACTTC	TRBV29-1	TRBJ2-4	.	.
CASSATTGVNTEAFF	TGTGCCAGCAGCGCTACTACAGGGGTTAACACTGAAGCTTTCTTT	TRBV7-2	TRBJ1-1	.	TRBD1
CASSAPRGNEQYF	TGTGCCAGCAGCGCCCCCAGGGGTAACGAGCAGTACTTC	TRBV9	TRBJ2-7	once	.
CASSLDGASGNTIYF	TGCGCCAGCAGCTTGGATGGAGCCTCTGGAAACACCATATATTTT	TRBV5-1	TRBJ1-3	.	.
CASSRTSQGGGNGYTF	TGTGCCAGCAGCCGTACCAGCCAAGGGGGCGGGAATGGCTACACCTTC	TRBV27	TRBJ1-2	once	TRBD1
CASSPQRRGGELFF	TGTGCCAGCAGCCCCCAGCGAAGGGGCGGGGAGCTGTTTTTT	TRBV7-2	TRBJ2-2	.	.
CASSISSGASTDTQYF	TGTGCCAGCAGCATATCCAGCGGGGCTAGCACAGATACGCAGTATTTT	TRBV7-2	TRBJ2-3	few	TRBD2
CASSLGQRYEQYF	TGTGCCAGCAGCTTAGGACAACGTTACGAGCAGTACTTC	TRBV7-2	TRBJ2-7	.	.
CASNRGGSGEKLFF	TGTGCCAGCAATCGTGGAGGGAGTGGTGAAAAACTGTTTTTT	TRBV28	TRBJ1-4	.	.